These 18 T cell receptor beta chains were all obtained from the same sample, sequenced in a study of T-cell reconstitution after alpha-beta-depleted transplantation in children. It was with unique molecular identifiers that the TCRbeta library was prepared. TCRdb re-derived calls from the PCR reads in MiXCR, one entry per CDR3 protein. The sample records around 500,000 distinct CDR3 sequences, about 23% being singletons. The sample was PBMCs, mostly from graft donor cells, taken 360 days after TCRalphabeta/CD19-depleted stem cell transplant. These receptors were collected from a boy under two years old who had a stem cell transplant for acute myeloid leukemia, so the T cells may come from the graft donor.

V is TRBV7-9 and J is TRBJ2-1; TRBD2 is a possible D gene (6 bases). The V end was cut by 8 bases, the J end by 5 bases, with 19 bases between. The CDR3 sequence is 15 residues long. Germline V gene lookup returns CDR1 SEHNR and CDR2 FQNEAQ (reference sequence). The CDR3 is CASYGRGRNNNEQFF. The CDR3 DNA reads as TGTGCCAGCTATGGACGGGGGAGAAATAACAATGAGCAGTTCTTC.

This clonotype has at least ten counts. The V gene is TRBV12-3 or TRBV12-4, the J gene TRBJ2-2; TRBD2 is a possible D gene (5 bases). There are 15 residues in the CDR3. V gave up 6 bases and J gave up 7 bases, with 18 bases separating them. CDR3 bases: TGTGCCAGCAGCCCCCAGATCTTGGGGAGCGGGGAGCTGTTTTTT. This translates into CASSPQILGSGELFF.

This clonotype appeared many times. For the CDR3, the DNA is TGTGCCAGCAGCCAAGATAGGGGGACAGGTCAGCCCCAGCATTTT. This codes for CASSQDRGTGQPQHF. The rearrangement joins TRBV4-2 to TRBJ1-5; 8 positions agree with TRBD1. With 0 bases clipped from V and 6 bases from J, the junction kept 4 bases outside the gene matches. Germline CDR1 reads LGHNA; CDR2 reads YNFKEQ. This CDR3 spans 15 amino acids.

J is TRBJ1-5 and V is TRBV20-1; 7 positions match TRBD1. The CDR3 has 19 residues. Trimming took 0 bases from V and 0 from J; bases not matched to a gene: 14. Germline loops: CDR1 DFQATT, CDR2 SNEGSKA (reference sequence). The CDR3 reads CSARDLLGGGGYSNQPQHF. The CDR3 nucleotides read TGCAGTGCTAGAGATCTCTTAGGGGGCGGGGGGTATAGCAATCAGCCCCAGCATTTT.

The V and J genes are TRBV7-6 and TRBJ2-1, with D unresolved. V dropped 0 bases and J dropped 4 bases, with 10 bases sitting between them. CDR3 length: 15 residues. The germline CDR1 and CDR2 sequences are SGHVS and FNYEAQ. CDR3 in amino acids: CASSLAPGRYNEQFF. CDR3 nucleotides: TGTGCCAGCAGCTTAGCCCCTGGCCGTTACAATGAGCAGTTCTTC. The full variable domain, completed using reference TRBV7-6 and TRBJ2-1, is GAGVSQSPRYKVTKRGQDVALRCDPISGHVSLYWYRQALGQGPEFLTYFNYEAQQDKSGLPNDRFSAERPEGSISTLTIQRTEQRDSAMYRCASSLAPGRYNEQFFGPGTRLTVL.

This clonotype was detected a few times. The rearrangement uses TRBV15 and TRBJ2-3, with TRBD2 identical over 8 bases. Germline V gives CDR1 LNHNV, CDR2 YYDKDF (reference sequence). The CDR3 extends over 17 amino acids. Trimming took 0 bases from V and 3 from J; bases not matched to a gene: 8. CDR3 region: CATSRDRAGGRTDTQYF. The CDR3 DNA is TGTGCCACCAGCAGAGATCGGGCGGGGGGCAGAACAGATACGCAGTATTTT.

This clonotype was found many times. The chain links TRBV7-2 to TRBJ1-5, with D tentatively TRBD1 (6 bases). Trimming took 4 bases from V and 0 from J, leaving 10 bases between them. Germline V CDR1 and CDR2: SGHTA, FQGNSA. This CDR3 is built from 15 residues. The CDR3 nucleotides are TGTGCCAGCAGCTCGGGACAACCTAGCAATCAGCCCCAGCATTTT. Translating it yields CASSSGQPSNQPQHF.

The V call is TRBV5-1, the J call TRBJ2-7, with 12 bases fitting TRBD1. J was trimmed by 6 bases and V by 0 bases; bases with no gene match: 10. The CDR3 spans 17 residues. CDR1 is SGHRS and CDR2 is YFSETQ in the germline V gene. The CDR3 nucleotides are TGCGCCAGCAGCTTGGACATACCGGGACAGGGGGCAGGCGAGCAGTACTTC. Translated, it gives CASSLDIPGQGAGEQYF.

This clonotype turned up a few times. The chain couples TRBV12-3 or TRBV12-4 to TRBJ2-7; 11 positions agree with TRBD1. Trimming took 4 bases from V and 6 from J; bases not matched to a gene: 2. The CDR3 loop spans 13 amino acids. For the CDR3, the DNA is TGTGCCAGCAGTTCCGGGACAGGGGGCGAGCAGTACGTC. This codes for CASSSGTGGEQYV.

This clonotype was recorded many times. The chain recombines TRBV6-5 with TRBJ2-1, with no clear D. The ends were cut back, 0 bases at V and 4 bases at J, with 7 bases in the middle. Germline CDR1 and CDR2: MNHEY and SVGAGI. The CDR3 consists of 14 residues. Written as DNA, the CDR3 is TGTGCCAGCAGTTACTCGCAAGGGTACAATGAGCAGTTCTTC. This sequence encodes CASSYSQGYNEQFF.

For the CDR3, the DNA is TGCAGCGTTGAAGATGAAGACGGCTACTATGGCTACACCTTC. Its protein product is CSVEDEDGYYGYTF. The chain recombines TRBV29-1 with TRBJ1-2; D remains ambiguous. The CDR3 is 14 amino acids. Trimming cost V 0 bases and J 3 bases, with 11 bases left between them. Germline loops: CDR1 SQVTM, CDR2 ANQGSEA.

The chain carries TRBV10-3 and TRBJ2-3; 15 bases map to TRBD2. V shed 4 bases, J shed 4 bases, and the junction held 9 bases outside the gene matches. This CDR3 spans 18 amino acids. From germline, CDR1 is ENHRY and CDR2 SYGVKD. In nucleotides, the CDR3 is TGTGCCATCAGTGGGACTAGCGGGGGGGCAGTGGATCCAGATACGCAGTATTTT. Residues: CAISGTSGGAVDPDTQYF.

There are many counts of this clonotype. The genes are TRBV5-1 and TRBJ1-5; D is perhaps TRBD1 (5 bases). The CDR3 contains 14 residues. Deletions cut 4 bases from V and 3 bases from J, with 11 bases between. Germline CDR1 and CDR2: SGHRS and YFSETQ. In nucleotides, the CDR3 is TGCGCCAGCAGCCCCTCAGGGTACAATCAGCCCCAGCATTTT. Its protein product is CASSPSGYNQPQHF.

This clonotype was seen repeatedly, ten times or more. The chain carries TRBV11-3 and TRBJ2-3, with TRBD2 matching over 16 bases. The CDR3 contains 19 residues. J was trimmed by 3 bases and V by 2 bases; bases with no gene match: 8. Germline loops: CDR1 SGHNT, CDR2 YENEEA. CDR3 nucleotides: TGTGCCAGCAGCTTATACCCGGGACTAGCGGGGGGGCGGACAGATACGCAGTATTTT. Amino acids: CASSLYPGLAGGRTDTQYF.

This clonotype has a handful of counts. The chain is built from TRBV28 and TRBJ1-2, with 7 bases matching TRBD1. Germline V lookup: CDR1 MDHEN, CDR2 SYDVKM. The CDR3 runs 14 residues. The V and J ends lost 3 bases and 4 bases, in that order; junction bases with no gene match: 5. The CDR3 DNA follows: TGTGCCAGCAGTTTCAGGGGGACCCTCTATGGCTACACCTTC. It is translated as CASSFRGTLYGYTF.

V gene TRBV20-1 combines with J gene TRBJ1-5; 9 nucleotides agree with TRBD1. Germline V gene lookup returns CDR1 DFQATT and CDR2 SNEGSKA (reference sequence). The CDR3 contains 13 residues. V was pared by 4 bases and J by 7 bases, with 5 bases of the junction left unmatched. The CDR3 reads CSATYRGHQPQHF. The CDR3 DNA sequence: TGCAGTGCTACCTACAGGGGGCACCAGCCCCAGCATTTT.

This clonotype was detected ten times or more. This chain uses TRBV29-1 with TRBJ1-2, with D uncertain. CDR3 length: 13 residues. The V and J ends lost 2 bases and 4 bases respectively, with 11 bases between them. Germline V CDR1 and CDR2: SQVTM, ANQGSEA. CDR3 protein: CSVENRLSYGYTF. CDR3 sequence (DNA): TGCAGCGTTGAAAACCGCCTCTCCTATGGCTACACCTTC.

The chain combines TRBV18 with TRBJ2-7, with TRBD1 matching 9 bases. The germline V gene has CDR1 KGHSH and CDR2 LQKENI. The V segment lost 3 bases and the J segment 7 bases; nucleotides outside the gene matches: 7. The length of the CDR3 is 14 residues. The CDR3 protein is CASSPGTGSQEQYV. As DNA, the CDR3 is TGTGCCAGCTCACCGGGGACAGGGTCTCAGGAGCAGTACGTC.